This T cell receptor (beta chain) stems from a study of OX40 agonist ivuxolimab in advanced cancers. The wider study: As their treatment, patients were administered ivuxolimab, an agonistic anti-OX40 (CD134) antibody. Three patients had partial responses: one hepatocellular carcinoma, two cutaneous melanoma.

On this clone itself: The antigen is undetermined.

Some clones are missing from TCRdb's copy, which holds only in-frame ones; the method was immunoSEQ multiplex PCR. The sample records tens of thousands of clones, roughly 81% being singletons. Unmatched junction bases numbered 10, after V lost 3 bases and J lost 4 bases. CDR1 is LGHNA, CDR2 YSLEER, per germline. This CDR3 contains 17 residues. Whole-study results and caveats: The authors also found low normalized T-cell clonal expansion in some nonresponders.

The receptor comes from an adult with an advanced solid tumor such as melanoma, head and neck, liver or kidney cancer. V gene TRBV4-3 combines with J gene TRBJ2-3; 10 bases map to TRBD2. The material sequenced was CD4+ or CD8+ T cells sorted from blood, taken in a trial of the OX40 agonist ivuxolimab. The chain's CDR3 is CASSQTASGGGADTQYF. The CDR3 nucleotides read TGCGCCAGCAGCCAGACAGCTAGCGGGGGTGGAGCAGATACGCAGTATTTT.